A selection of T cell receptor beta chains follows, all from one sample in a study of T cells after yellow fever vaccination. MiXCR, run by TCRdb on the 5' RACE reads, gives a single entry per CDR3 protein. The sample comprises about 250,000 distinct CDR3 sequences, over 3% of which are singletons, and 15% to 20% rests with the top ten. Sequenced material: PBMCs, taken 15 days after the yellow fever booster vaccination. The receptors stem from a young man who received the YFV17D yellow fever vaccine. Each CDR3 is given with its conserved first and last residue. The D gene is left open where the match is weak. A clone size is listed for some rows: how often the clone was seen (once, few, many), or a class if it is expanded.

J	size	D	V	CDR3	DNA
TRBJ2-3	few	-	TRBV10-2	CASSEPLTGSPDTQYF	TGCGCCAGCAGTGAGCCCCTCACGGGGTCTCCAGATACGCAGTATTTT
TRBJ1-2	many	TRBD1	TRBV5-4	CASSPTGGDYGYTF	TGTGCCAGCAGCCCAACAGGGGGAGACTATGGCTACACCTTC
TRBJ1-1	many	-	TRBV12-3/TRBV12-4	CASSYPNTEAFF	TGTGCCAGCAGTTACCCGAACACTGAAGCTTTCTTT
TRBJ1-1	many	-	TRBV19	CASSMGQGHTEAFF	TGTGCCAGTAGTATGGGGCAGGGACACACTGAAGCTTTCTTT
TRBJ2-3	many	TRBD2	TRBV20-1	CSASWSGGAGTQYF	TGCAGTGCTAGTTGGAGCGGGGGGGCCGGTACGCAGTATTTT
TRBJ1-5	many	TRBD1	TRBV20-1	CSARVDRGLISNQPQHF	TGCAGTGCTAGAGTCGACAGGGGGCTCATTAGCAATCAGCCCCAGCATTTT
TRBJ2-5	-	-	TRBV7-3	CASCLTAGSETHYF	TGTGCCAGCTGCTTAACCGCCGGGTCGGAGACCCACTACTTC
TRBJ2-2	many	-	TRBV10-3	CAISLGDTGELFF	TGTGCCATCAGCCTGGGGGACACCGGGGAGCTGTTTTTT
TRBJ2-5	many	-	TRBV7-3	CASSLNGGETQYF	TGTGCCAGCAGCTTAAATGGGGGAGAGACCCAGTACTTC
TRBJ2-6	many	-	TRBV9	CASSLRGTGANVLTF	TGTGCCAGCAGCTTAAGGGGTACCGGGGCCAACGTCCTGACTTTC
TRBJ2-5	many	TRBD1	TRBV11-2	CASSRDRGTGETQYF	TGTGCCAGCAGCCGGGACAGGGGGACGGGGGAGACCCAGTACTTC
TRBJ2-5	many	TRBD2	TRBV2	CASSEQGNGLGETQYF	TGTGCCAGCAGTGAGCAGGGTAACGGACTAGGGGAGACCCAGTACTTC
TRBJ2-1	many	TRBD2	TRBV27	CASSFRGGGEQFF	TGTGCCAGCAGTTTTAGGGGCGGGGGTGAGCAGTTCTTC
TRBJ2-1	-	-	TRBV24-1	CATSDPQRTGNNEQFF	TGTGCCACCAGTGACCCCCAAAGGACCGGTAACAATGAGCAGTTCTTC
TRBJ2-5	many	TRBD1	TRBV7-6	CASSPLDRVQETQYF	TGTGCCAGCAGCCCCCTAGACAGGGTCCAAGAGACCCAGTACTTC
TRBJ1-5	many	TRBD1	TRBV7-9	CASSSSTGPQPQHF	TGTGCCAGCAGCTCGTCGACAGGGCCTCAGCCCCAGCATTTT
TRBJ1-5	many	-	TRBV15	CATSRRGDQPQHF	TGTGCCACCAGCAGACGGGGGGATCAGCCCCAGCATTTT
TRBJ2-4	many	TRBD2	TRBV20-1	CSARVKRGAKNIQYF	TGCAGTGCTAGAGTGAAGCGGGGTGCCAAAAACATTCAGTACTTC
TRBJ1-1	many	-	TRBV5-1	CASSFEARVRNTEAFF	TGCGCCAGCAGCTTCGAAGCTCGCGTGAGGAACACTGAAGCTTTCTTT
TRBJ2-7	many	TRBD1	TRBV7-8	CASTLSGTGTYEQYF	TGTGCCAGCACTCTCTCCGGGACAGGGACCTACGAGCAGTACTTC
TRBJ1-1	many	TRBD1	TRBV7-2	CASSLTPGTGYEAFF	TGTGCCAGCAGCTTGACCCCCGGGACAGGATATGAAGCTTTCTTT
TRBJ1-1	many	-	TRBV27	CASKHGANTEAFF	TGTGCCAGCAAACACGGAGCGAACACTGAAGCTTTCTTT
TRBJ1-5	-	-	TRBV4-3	CASSQDLAGNQPQHF	TGCGCCAGCAGCCAAGATTTAGCAGGGAATCAGCCCCAGCATTTT
TRBJ2-3	many	TRBD2	TRBV5-1	CASTVLAGSTDTQYF	TGCGCCAGCACCGTCCTAGCGGGCAGCACAGATACGCAGTATTTT
TRBJ1-1	many	TRBD1	TRBV20-1	CSVTPGQGVMNTEAFF	TGCAGTGTCACGCCGGGACAGGGAGTAATGAACACTGAAGCTTTCTTT
TRBJ2-5	-	-	TRBV15	CATSPSDRRETQYF	TGTGCCACCAGCCCCTCCGACAGGAGGGAGACCCAGTACTTC
TRBJ2-7	-	TRBD2	TRBV5-4	CASSLTWGGSYEQYF	TGTGCCAGCAGCTTAACCTGGGGGGGAAGCTACGAGCAGTACTTC
TRBJ1-1	many	-	TRBV12-3/TRBV12-4	CASSLGSTEAFF	TGTGCCAGCAGCCTGGGGAGTACTGAAGCTTTCTTT
TRBJ2-1	many	TRBD2	TRBV28	CASSSGGGTDEQFF	TGTGCCAGCAGTTCCGGCGGGGGTACGGATGAGCAGTTCTTC
TRBJ1-1	-	-	TRBV7-2	CASSLGNTVYTEAFF	TGTGCCAGCAGCTTAGGTAACACAGTCTACACTGAAGCTTTCTTT
TRBJ2-3	-	-	TRBV7-8	CASSAFKDSGAVYF	TGTGCCAGCAGCGCATTCAAGGACAGTGGGGCGGTGTATTTT
TRBJ1-6	few	-	TRBV7-2	CASSAWGDHHF	TGTGCCAGCAGCGCCTGGGGAGACCACCACTTT
TRBJ1-6	many	TRBD1	TRBV20-1	CSAKGQEIPYYNSPLHF	TGCAGTGCCAAGGGACAGGAGATACCATACTATAATTCACCCCTCCACTTT
TRBJ2-7	many	TRBD2	TRBV7-6	CASSLWTSGGLEQYF	TGTGCCAGCAGCTTATGGACTAGCGGGGGGCTGGAGCAGTACTTC
TRBJ2-5	many	TRBD2	TRBV7-7	CASSPPSGGWETQYF	TGTGCCAGCAGCCCCCCTAGCGGGGGGTGGGAGACCCAGTACTTC
TRBJ1-6	-	-	TRBV6-2/TRBV6-3	CASSSYHQGGDNSPLHF	TGTGCCAGCAGCTCCTACCACCAAGGGGGAGATAATTCACCCCTCCACTTT
TRBJ2-6	-	-	TRBV12-3/TRBV12-4	CASSPPSGANVLTF	TGTGCCAGCAGCCCCCCCTCTGGGGCCAACGTCCTGACTTTC